The 12 T cell receptor beta chains listed next were all sequenced from one sample in a study of T cell responses to AZD1222 COVID-19 vaccine. Profiling relied on immunoSEQ multiplex PCR, and the TCRdb table lists in-frame clones only, not all of them. The table includes tens of thousands of clones, 84% detected once. This sample comprised peripheral blood, obtained on day 0 of AZD1222 vaccination. The receptors were gathered from an adult in good health.

V and J are TRBV27 and TRBJ2-3; 9 bases fit TRBD2. Per germline, CDR1 MNHEY and CDR2 SMNVEV (reference sequence). The CDR3 loop spans 17 amino acids. With 5 bases clipped from V and 1 base from J, the junction kept 10 bases outside the gene matches. The CDR3 DNA reads as TGTGCCAGCAGTCCGTCTGGGCGGGAGGGCGGCACAGATACGCAGTATTTT. It translates to CASSPSGREGGTDTQYF.

The chain recombines TRBV11-3 with TRBJ1-2; 7 nucleotides line up with TRBD1. Per the germline V gene, CDR1 is SGHNT and CDR2 is YENEEA. The ends lost 5 bases at V and 3 bases at J; junction bases unmatched: 12. The length of the CDR3 is 16 residues. The CDR3 sequence: CASSKDTGQTDYGYTF. The CDR3 DNA reads as TGTGCCAGCAGCAAAGATACGGGACAGACGGACTATGGCTACACCTTC.

The chain has TRBV7-9 and TRBJ1-6, with no clear D. Trimming cost V 2 bases and J 13 bases, with 9 bases left between them. This CDR3 region has 12 residues. Germline V gene data show CDR1 as SEHNR and CDR2 as FQNEAQ (reference sequence). Written as DNA, the CDR3 is TGTGCCAGCAGCTTACCCCAGTCTCCCCTCCACTTT. It translates to CASSLPQSPLHF.

The chain links TRBV30 to TRBJ1-2, with TRBD1 matching 8 bases. Germline V gene lookup returns CDR1 GTSNPN and CDR2 SVGIG (reference sequence). The length of the CDR3 is 14 residues. V was clipped by 1 base and J by 7 bases; unmatched bases: 8. In DNA, the CDR3 is TGTGCCTGGAGTGGCTCAGGGGGCAGAGGTGGCTACACCTTC. It specifies CAWSGSGGRGGYTF. Looking up the rest from reference TRBV30 and TRBJ1-2 gives the full variable domain: SQTIHQWPATLVQPVGSPLSLECTVEGTSNPNLYWYRQAAGRGLQLLFYSVGIGQISSEVPQNLSASRPQDRQFILSSKKLLLSDSGFYLCAWSGSGGRGGYTFGSGTRLTVV.

J is TRBJ2-2 and V is TRBV18; TRBD2 matches 7 bases. Germline values: CDR1 KGHSH, CDR2 LQKENI. With 6 bases clipped from V and 4 bases from J, the junction kept 11 bases outside the gene matches. There are 16 residues in the CDR3. CDR3 sequence (DNA): TGTGCCAGCTCGCAAATCCAGCGGGAAAGCACCGGGGAGCTGTTTTTT. This gives the protein CASSQIQRESTGELFF.

The chain combines TRBV5-8 with TRBJ2-5, with TRBD2 matching over 9 bases. Germline values: CDR1 SGHTS, CDR2 YDEGEE. V was clipped by 6 bases and J by 5 bases; unmatched bases: 17. The CDR3 runs 17 residues. The CDR3 region is CASTNRPLAGVEETQYF. Here the CDR3 DNA reads TGTGCCAGCACCAATAGACCCTTAGCGGGAGTGGAGGAGACCCAGTACTTC.

This chain uses TRBV5-4 with TRBJ2-2; D uncertain. This CDR3 comprises 14 residues. V was clipped by 9 bases and J by 0 bases, with 12 bases between them. Germline V gene data show CDR1 as SGHNT and CDR2 as YYREEE (reference sequence). In DNA form, the CDR3 reads TGTGCCACTGAAGGAGTCGCGAACACCGGGGAGCTGTTTTTT. Residues: CATEGVANTGELFF.

The V call is TRBV7-2, the J call TRBJ1-5; maybe TRBD1 (6 bases). CDR3 length: 15 residues. The germline V and J ends were trimmed by 0 bases and 5 bases, with 11 bases remaining between them. Germline values: CDR1 SGHTA, CDR2 FQGNSA. CDR3 sequence: CASSLAGGQHQPQHF. In DNA, the CDR3 is TGTGCCAGCAGCTTAGCTGGGGGGCAACATCAGCCCCAGCATTTT.

This clone was observed once. This sequence joins TRBV9 and TRBJ1-3; D unclear. Trimming removed 0 bases at V and 0 bases at J, with 10 bases between. Germline V gene data show CDR1 as SGDLS and CDR2 as YYNGEE. This CDR3 contains 16 residues. The CDR3: CASSVATGISGNTIYF. The CDR3 nucleotides are TGTGCCAGCAGCGTAGCTACGGGGATCTCTGGAAACACCATATATTTT.

The chain links TRBV14 to TRBJ2-5; 8 bases match TRBD1. The junction had 10 bases not matched to a gene; V was cut back by 5 bases and J by 5 bases. The CDR3 length is 15 residues. The V gene's germline CDR1 is SGHDN and CDR2 FVKESK. The CDR3 loop reads CASSSRTGPRETQYF. The CDR3 bases are TGTGCCAGCAGCTCCCGGACAGGGCCGAGGGAGACCCAGTACTTC.

The chain combines TRBV11-2 with TRBJ1-2; tentative D call: TRBD1 (5 bases). Between the trimmed V and J ends, which lost 2 bases and 6 bases, there was a span of 19 bases. The CDR3 loop spans 16 amino acids. CDR1 and CDR2 (germline): SGHAT, FQNNGV. The CDR3 DNA reads TGTGCCAGCAGCTTAAGTTCGGCAGGGAGGTACGATGGCTACACCTTC. This encodes CASSLSSAGRYDGYTF. Variable domain in full (rest from reference TRBV11-2 and TRBJ1-2): EAGVAQSPRYKIIEKRQSVAFWCNPISGHATLYWYQQILGQGPKLLIQFQNNGVVDDSQLPKDRFSAERLKGVDSTLKIQPAKLEDSAVYLCASSLSSAGRYDGYTFGSGTRLTVV.

This chain uses TRBV2 with TRBJ1-2, with 7 bases identical to TRBD1. From germline, CDR1 is SNHLY and CDR2 FYNNEI. J lost 8 bases, V lost 9 bases, and 15 bases had no gene match. This CDR3 comprises 14 residues. The CDR3 sequence: CARGKTGNARGYTF. CDR3 sequence (DNA): TGTGCCAGGGGAAAGACAGGGAACGCGAGGGGCTACACCTTC. The full variable domain, in which reference TRBV2 and TRBJ1-2 provide the parts outside the CDR3, is EPEVTQTPSHQVTQMGQEVILRCVPISNHLYFYWYRQILGQKVEFLVSFYNNEISEKSEIFDDQFSVERPDGSNFTLKIRSTKLEDSAMYFCARGKTGNARGYTFGSGTRLTVV.